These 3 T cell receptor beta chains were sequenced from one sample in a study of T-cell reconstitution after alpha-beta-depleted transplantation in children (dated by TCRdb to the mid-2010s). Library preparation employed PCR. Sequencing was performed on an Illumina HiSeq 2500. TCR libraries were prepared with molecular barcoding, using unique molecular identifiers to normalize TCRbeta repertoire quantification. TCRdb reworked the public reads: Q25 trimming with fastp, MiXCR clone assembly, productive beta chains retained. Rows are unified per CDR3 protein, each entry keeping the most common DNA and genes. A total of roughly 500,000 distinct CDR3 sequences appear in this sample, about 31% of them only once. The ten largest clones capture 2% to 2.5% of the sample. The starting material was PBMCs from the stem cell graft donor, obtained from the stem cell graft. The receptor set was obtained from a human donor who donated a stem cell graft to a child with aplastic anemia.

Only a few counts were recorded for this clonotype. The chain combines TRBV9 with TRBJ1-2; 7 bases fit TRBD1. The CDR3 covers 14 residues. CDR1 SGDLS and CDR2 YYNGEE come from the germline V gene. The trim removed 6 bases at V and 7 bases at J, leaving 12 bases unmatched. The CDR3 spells CASKQTGKQPGYTF. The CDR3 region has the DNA TGTGCCAGCAAGCAGACAGGGAAGCAGCCTGGCTACACCTTC. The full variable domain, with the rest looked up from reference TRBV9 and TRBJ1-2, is DSGVTQTPKHLITATGQRVTLRCSPRSGDLSVYWYQQSLDQGLQFLIQYYNGEERAKGNILERFSAQQFPDLHSELNLSSLELGDSALYFCASKQTGKQPGYTFGSGTRLTVV.

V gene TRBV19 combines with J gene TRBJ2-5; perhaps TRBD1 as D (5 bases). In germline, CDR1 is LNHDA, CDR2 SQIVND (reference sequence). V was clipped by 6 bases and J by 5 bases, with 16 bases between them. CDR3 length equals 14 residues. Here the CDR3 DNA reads TGTGCCAGTAGAGCGTCAGGGAAGAGTGAGACCCAGTACTTC. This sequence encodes CASRASGKSETQYF.

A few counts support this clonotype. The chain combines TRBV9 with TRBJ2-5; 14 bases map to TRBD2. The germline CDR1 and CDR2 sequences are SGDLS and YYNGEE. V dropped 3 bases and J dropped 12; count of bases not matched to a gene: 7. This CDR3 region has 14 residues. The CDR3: CASSEGGTSGSKYF. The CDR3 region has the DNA TGTGCCAGCAGCGAGGGGGGGACTAGCGGGAGTAAGTACTTC.